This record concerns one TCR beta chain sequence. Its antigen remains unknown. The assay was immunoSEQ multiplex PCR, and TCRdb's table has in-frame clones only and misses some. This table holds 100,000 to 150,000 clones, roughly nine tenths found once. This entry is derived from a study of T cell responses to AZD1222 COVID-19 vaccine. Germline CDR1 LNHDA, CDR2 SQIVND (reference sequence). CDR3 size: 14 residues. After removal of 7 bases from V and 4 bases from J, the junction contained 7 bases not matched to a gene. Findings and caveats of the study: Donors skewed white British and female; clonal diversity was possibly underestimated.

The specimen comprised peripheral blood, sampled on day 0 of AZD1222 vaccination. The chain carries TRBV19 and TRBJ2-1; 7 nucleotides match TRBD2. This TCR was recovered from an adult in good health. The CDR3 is CASISPSGYNEQFF. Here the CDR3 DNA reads TGTGCCAGTATATCCCCTAGCGGATACAATGAGCAGTTCTTC. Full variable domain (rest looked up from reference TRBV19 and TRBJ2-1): DGGITQSPKYLFRKEGQNVTLSCEQNLNHDAMYWYRQDPGQGLRLIYYSQIVNDFQKGDIAEGYSVSREKKESFPLTVTSAQKNPTAFYLCASISPSGYNEQFFGPGTRLTVL.